Included here is one T cell receptor (delta chain) sequence, with context. This clone was observed a few times. The antigen this receptor binds is unknown. Within one base of it there is no much larger clone, and no base qualities were kept. These data belong to a study of gamma-delta T cells after stem cell transplantation (dated by TCRdb to the mid-2010s). Receptor amplification or capture employed RT-PCR. Sequencing instrument: Illumina MiSeq. TCRdb called clones from the public reads with CATT, and repeated DNA sequences were later combined into one row. Recorded for this sample are around 13,000 delta-chain clones; approximately 32% of them occurred a single time. The top ten hold 3% to 4% of the sample. Via the germline V gene, CDR1 is GEAIGNYY and CDR2 EKD. V is cut back by 3 bases and J by 0 bases, with 11 bases in the junction unmatched. The cysteine opens and the phenylalanine closes a CDR3 of 18 amino acids. Only the CDR3 DNA stays, 54 bases, in frame from base 1.

The source is a human donor. It is not recorded whose cells these are; they may come from a transplant donor. Sequencing used gamma-delta T cells. Recombination linked TRDV2 to TRDJ2; 8 middle bases align to TRDD3. The DNA reads as follows: TGTGCCTGTGACCACGTACTGGGGGGTTCCCCTTTGACAGCACAACTCTTCTTT. It encodes CACDHVLGGSPLTAQLFF.